The sequence of this T cell receptor beta chain was determined in a study of cytomegalovirus exposure and HLA in healthy donors. Study context: Earlier results showed roughly 120 million unique TCR beta sequences derived from roughly 200 million T cells. Researchers found that just over 80% of almost 400 genotyped donors fell within the Caucasian-associated ancestry cluster.

Germline-derived CDR1 and CDR2 are MDHEN and SYDVKM. This CDR3 has 14 amino acids. V dropped 4 bases and J dropped 4; count of bases not matched to a gene: 3. Primers included in the PCR were 60 Vbeta and 13 Jbeta primers. Assay: immunoSEQ multiplex PCR; the TCRdb copy retains only in-frame clones and omits some. The data hold some 250,000 clones, with 80% to 85% observed a single time. Broader study findings: Relative to the approximately 680-donor mean, N-insertions were reportedly fewer in an Asian-associated ancestry cluster in a later analysis. Later analysis identified a missense DCLRE1C variant that was linked to TCR beta V- and J-gene trimming.

On this clone: The antigen is not known.

The clonotype comes from an older woman in good health and CMV-seropositive. The chain couples TRBV28 to TRBJ1-2; 10 nucleotides agree with TRBD1. Material: PBMCs. CDR3 DNA: TGTGCCAGCAGTTCGGGACAGGGGAGCTATGGCTACACCTTC. Its protein is CASSSGQGSYGYTF.